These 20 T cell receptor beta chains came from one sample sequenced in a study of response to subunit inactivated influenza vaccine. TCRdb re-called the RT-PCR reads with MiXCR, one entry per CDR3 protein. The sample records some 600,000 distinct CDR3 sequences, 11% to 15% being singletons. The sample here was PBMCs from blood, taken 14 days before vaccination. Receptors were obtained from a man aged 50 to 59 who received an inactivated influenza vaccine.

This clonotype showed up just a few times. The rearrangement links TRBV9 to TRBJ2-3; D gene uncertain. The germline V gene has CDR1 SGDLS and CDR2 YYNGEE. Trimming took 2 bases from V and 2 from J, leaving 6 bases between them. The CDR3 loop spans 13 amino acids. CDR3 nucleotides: TGTGCCAGCAGCGTCGCCCTCACAGATACGCAGTATTTT. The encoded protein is CASSVALTDTQYF.

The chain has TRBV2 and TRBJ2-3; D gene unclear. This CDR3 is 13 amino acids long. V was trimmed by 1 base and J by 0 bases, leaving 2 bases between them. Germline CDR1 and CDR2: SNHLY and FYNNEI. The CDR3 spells CASSEDSTDTQYF. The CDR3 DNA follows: TGTGCCAGCAGTGAAGATAGCACAGATACGCAGTATTTT.

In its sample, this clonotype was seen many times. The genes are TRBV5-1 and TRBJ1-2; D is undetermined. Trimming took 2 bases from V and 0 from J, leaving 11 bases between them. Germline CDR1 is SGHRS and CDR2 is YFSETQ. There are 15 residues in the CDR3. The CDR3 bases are TGCGCCAGCAGCTTTGGAGGTACCTCTAACTATGGCTACACCTTC. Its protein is CASSFGGTSNYGYTF. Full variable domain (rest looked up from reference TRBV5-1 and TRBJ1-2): KAGVTQTPRYLIKTRGQQVTLSCSPISGHRSVSWYQQTPGQGLQFLFEYFSETQRNKGNFPGRFSGRQFSNSRSEMNVSTLELGDSALYLCASSFGGTSNYGYTFGSGTRLTVV.

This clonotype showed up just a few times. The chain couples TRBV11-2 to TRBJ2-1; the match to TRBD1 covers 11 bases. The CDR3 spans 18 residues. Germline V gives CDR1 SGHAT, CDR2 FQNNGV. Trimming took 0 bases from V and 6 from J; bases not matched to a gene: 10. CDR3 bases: TGTGCCAGCAGCTTAGAGGGGATGGGGGGACAGGGGGTCAATGAGCAGTTCTTC. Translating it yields CASSLEGMGGQGVNEQFF. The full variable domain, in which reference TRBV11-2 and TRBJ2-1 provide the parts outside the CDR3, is EAGVAQSPRYKIIEKRQSVAFWCNPISGHATLYWYQQILGQGPKLLIQFQNNGVVDDSQLPKDRFSAERLKGVDSTLKIQPAKLEDSAVYLCASSLEGMGGQGVNEQFFGPGTRLTVL.

CDR3 nucleotide sequence: TGTGCCAGCAGCTTTAAGGGGGGGGCGTCTAATGAGCAGTTCTTC. This gives the protein CASSFKGGASNEQFF. The chain links TRBV7-2 to TRBJ2-1; maybe TRBD2 (7 bases). Germline-derived CDR1 and CDR2 are SGHTA and FQGNSA. V lost 3 bases and J lost 7, with 16 bases in between. This CDR3 spans 15 amino acids.

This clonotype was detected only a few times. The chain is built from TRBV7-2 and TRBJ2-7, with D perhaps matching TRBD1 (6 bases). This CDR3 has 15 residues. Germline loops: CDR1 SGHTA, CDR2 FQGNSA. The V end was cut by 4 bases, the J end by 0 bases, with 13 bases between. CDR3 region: CASSYDRTNSYEQYF. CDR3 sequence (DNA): TGTGCCAGCAGCTACGACAGGACAAACTCCTACGAGCAGTACTTC.

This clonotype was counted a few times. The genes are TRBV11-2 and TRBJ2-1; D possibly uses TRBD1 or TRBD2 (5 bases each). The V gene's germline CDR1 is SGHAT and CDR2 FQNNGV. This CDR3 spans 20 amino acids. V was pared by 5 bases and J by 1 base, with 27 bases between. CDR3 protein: CASSPRGGQGPPGSYNEQFF. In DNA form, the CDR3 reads TGTGCCAGCAGCCCGCGAGGCGGCCAGGGTCCTCCGGGATCCTACAATGAGCAGTTCTTC. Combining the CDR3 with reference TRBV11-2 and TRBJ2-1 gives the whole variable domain EAGVAQSPRYKIIEKRQSVAFWCNPISGHATLYWYQQILGQGPKLLIQFQNNGVVDDSQLPKDRFSAERLKGVDSTLKIQPAKLEDSAVYLCASSPRGGQGPPGSYNEQFFGPGTRLTVL.

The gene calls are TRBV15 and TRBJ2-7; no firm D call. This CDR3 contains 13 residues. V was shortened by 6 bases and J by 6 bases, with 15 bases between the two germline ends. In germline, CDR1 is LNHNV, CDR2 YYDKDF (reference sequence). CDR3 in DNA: TGTGCCACCAGTGGCGATTTCGGAGTCGAGCAGTACTTC. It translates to CATSGDFGVEQYF.

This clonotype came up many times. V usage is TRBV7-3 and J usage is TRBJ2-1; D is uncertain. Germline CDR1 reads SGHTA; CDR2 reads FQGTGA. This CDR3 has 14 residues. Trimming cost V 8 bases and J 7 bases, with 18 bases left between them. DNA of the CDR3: TGTGCCAGCGGAAGGAGACACCTTGGGAATGAGCAGTTCTTC. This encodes CASGRRHLGNEQFF.

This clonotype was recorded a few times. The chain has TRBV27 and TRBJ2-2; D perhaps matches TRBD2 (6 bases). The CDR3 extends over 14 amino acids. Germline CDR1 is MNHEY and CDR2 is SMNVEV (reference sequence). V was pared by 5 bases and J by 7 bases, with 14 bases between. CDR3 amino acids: CASSAHHGGGELFF. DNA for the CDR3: TGTGCCAGCAGTGCGCATCACGGGGGCGGGGAGCTGTTTTTT.

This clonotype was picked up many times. CDR3 nucleotide sequence: TGTGCCAGCAGGGGGACGGACAGGGTTGATGAAGCTTTCTTT. Translated, it gives CASRGTDRVDEAFF. The rearrangement joins TRBV25-1 to TRBJ1-1; 8 bases map to TRBD1. Unmatched junction bases numbered 10, after V lost 6 bases and J lost 7 bases. Looked up from germline, CDR1 is MGHDK and CDR2 is SYGVNS. This CDR3 has 14 residues. Supplemented by reference TRBV25-1 and TRBJ1-1, the full variable domain reads EADIYQTPRYLVIGTGKKITLECSQTMGHDKMYWYQQDPGMELHLIHYSYGVNSTEKGDLSSESTVSRIRTEHFPLTLESARPSHTSQYLCASRGTDRVDEAFFGQGTRLTVV.

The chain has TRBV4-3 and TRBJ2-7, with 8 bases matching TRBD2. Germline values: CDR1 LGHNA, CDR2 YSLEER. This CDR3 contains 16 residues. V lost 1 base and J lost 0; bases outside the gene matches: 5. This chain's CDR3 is CASSQGIAGYSYEQYF. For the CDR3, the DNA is TGCGCCAGCAGCCAAGGGATAGCGGGATACTCCTACGAGCAGTACTTC.

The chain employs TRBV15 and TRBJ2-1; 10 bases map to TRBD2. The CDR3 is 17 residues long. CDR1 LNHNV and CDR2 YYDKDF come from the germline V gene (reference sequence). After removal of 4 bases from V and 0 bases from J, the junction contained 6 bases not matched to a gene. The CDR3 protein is CATSKAVAGGSYNEQFF. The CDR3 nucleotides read TGTGCCACCAGCAAAGCCGTAGCGGGGGGCTCCTACAATGAGCAGTTCTTC.

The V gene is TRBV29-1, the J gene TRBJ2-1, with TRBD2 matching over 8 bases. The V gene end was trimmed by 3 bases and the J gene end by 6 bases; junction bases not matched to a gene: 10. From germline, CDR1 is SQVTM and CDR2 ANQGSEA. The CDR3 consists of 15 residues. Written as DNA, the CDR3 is TGCAGCGTTGACCCAGAGCGGGAGAATGGCAATGAGCAGTTCTTC. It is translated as CSVDPERENGNEQFF.

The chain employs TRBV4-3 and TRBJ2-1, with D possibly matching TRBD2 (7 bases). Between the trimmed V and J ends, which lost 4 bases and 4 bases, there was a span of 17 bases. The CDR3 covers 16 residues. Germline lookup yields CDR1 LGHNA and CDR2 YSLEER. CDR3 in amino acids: CASSPQGRGGYNEQFF. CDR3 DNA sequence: TGCGCCAGCAGCCCCCAAGGGAGGGGGGGATACAATGAGCAGTTCTTC.

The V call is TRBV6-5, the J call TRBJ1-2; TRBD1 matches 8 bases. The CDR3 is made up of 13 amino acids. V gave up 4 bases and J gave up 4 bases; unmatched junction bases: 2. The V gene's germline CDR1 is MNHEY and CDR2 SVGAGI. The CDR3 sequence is CASSWDRPYGYTF. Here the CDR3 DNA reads TGTGCCAGCAGTTGGGACAGGCCCTATGGCTACACCTTC.

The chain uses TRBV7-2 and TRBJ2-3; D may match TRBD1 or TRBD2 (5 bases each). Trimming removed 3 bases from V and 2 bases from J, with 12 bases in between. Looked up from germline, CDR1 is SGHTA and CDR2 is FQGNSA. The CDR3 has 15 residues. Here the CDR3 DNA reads TGTGCCAGCAGCTTTCCGGGACGGTACACAGATACGCAGTATTTT. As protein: CASSFPGRYTDTQYF.

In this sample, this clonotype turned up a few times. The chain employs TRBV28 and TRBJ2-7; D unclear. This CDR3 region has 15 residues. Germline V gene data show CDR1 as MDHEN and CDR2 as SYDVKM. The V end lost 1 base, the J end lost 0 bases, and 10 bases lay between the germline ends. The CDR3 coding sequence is TGTGCCAGCAGTTTATCGGGCCGGAACTCCTACGAGCAGTACTTC. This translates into CASSLSGRNSYEQYF.

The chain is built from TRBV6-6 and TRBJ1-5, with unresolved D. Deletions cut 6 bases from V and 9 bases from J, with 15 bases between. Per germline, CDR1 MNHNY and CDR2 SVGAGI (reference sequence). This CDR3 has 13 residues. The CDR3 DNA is TGTGCCAGCAGCCCCTCCCGGAGTGGGCCCCAGCATTTT. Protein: CASSPSRSGPQHF.

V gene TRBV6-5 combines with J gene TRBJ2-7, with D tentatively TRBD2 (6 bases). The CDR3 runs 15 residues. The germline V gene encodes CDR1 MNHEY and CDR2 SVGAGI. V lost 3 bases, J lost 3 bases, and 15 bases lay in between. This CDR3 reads CASSYGGTLDYEQYF. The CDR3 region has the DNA TGTGCCAGCAGTTATGGCGGGACCTTGGACTACGAGCAGTACTTC.